Listed below are T cell receptor beta chains from one sample, sequenced in a study of blood T cell repertoires in COVID-19. TCRdb keeps only in-frame clones here, not all; method: immunoSEQ multiplex PCR. Of about 370,000 clones listed, around 89% are singletons. Sequenced input: peripheral blood. Every receptor here comes from a woman in her 30s with COVID-19, enrolled during active disease. Both conserved end residues are part of each CDR3. A D gene is named only where the DNA matches it firmly. Some rows mark clone size as missing; the rest say once, few, many or name a class of expanded clone.

DNA,CDR3,J,length,D,V,size
TGTGCCAGTAGTATCACCGGGACAGGGGGCGAGCAGTACTTC,CASSITGTGGEQYF,TRBJ2-7,14,TRBD1,TRBV19,.
TGCAGCGTTGGATTAGAGGGTTCCTTCGAGCAGTACTTC,CSVGLEGSFEQYF,TRBJ2-7,13,.,TRBV29-1,few
TGTGCCAGTAGCCCACTTGGGGGGTCTCCCTACGAGCAGTACTTC,CASSPLGGSPYEQYF,TRBJ2-7,15,.,TRBV19,.
TGTGCCTGGAGAAAACGGACAGCGAACACTGAAGCTTTCTTT,CAWRKRTANTEAFF,TRBJ1-1,14,.,TRBV30,once
TGTGCCAGTAGTATTCAACCCGGGGACACTGAAGCTTTCTTT,CASSIQPGDTEAFF,TRBJ1-1,14,.,TRBV19,.
TGCGCCAGCAGCCAAGATTTGGGACAGCGGGAGACCCAGTACTTC,CASSQDLGQRETQYF,TRBJ2-5,15,TRBD1,TRBV4-3,.
TGTGCCAGCAGACGTAGCGGGAGGGCCCTGGCCGGGGAGCTGTTTTTT,CASRRSGRALAGELFF,TRBJ2-2,16,TRBD2,TRBV28,.
TGCAGTGCTAGTCCAGGGGGGATTAATGAAAAACTGTTTTTT,CSASPGGINEKLFF,TRBJ1-4,14,TRBD1,TRBV20-1,.
TGCGCCAGCAGCTGGATAAACTCCGGGACAGGCTATGGCTACACCTTC,CASSWINSGTGYGYTF,TRBJ1-2,16,TRBD1,TRBV5-1,.
TGTGCCAGCAGCCCGGGACTAGCGGGGTGGGAGGGCGAGCAGTACTTC,CASSPGLAGWEGEQYF,TRBJ2-7,16,TRBD2,TRBV9,.